The sequence of this T cell receptor (beta chain) was determined in a study of Graves' ophthalmopathy and Graves' hyperthyroidism. Study-wide findings and caveats: Blood samples also showed most expanded thyroid clonotypes exceeding 0.001 frequency. This model predicted ophthalmopathy progression (sensitivity around 70%, specificity around 72%).

In this sample, this clonotype turned up many times. Its cognate antigen is unknown. RNA transcripts provided the template for amplifying TCR beta CDR3 regions. RT-PCR with HTBI primers came first, then second-round multiplex PCR. TCRdb fed the multiplex PCR reads into MiXCR, producing one record per CDR3 protein. Among almost 750,000 distinct CDR3 sequences listed, around 40% were seen once. This clonotype was sampled from an adult man with Graves' ophthalmopathy. The sample comprised peripheral blood.

The CDR3 loop reads CASSFGQGDEQYF. The CDR3 DNA sequence: TGTGCCAGCAGCTTCGGACAGGGGGACGAGCAGTACTTC. The chain employs TRBV7-9 and TRBJ2-7; 10 bases are a match to TRBD1. Germline assignment: CDR1 SEHNR and CDR2 FQNEAQ (reference sequence). This CDR3 contains 13 residues. V lost 3 bases and J lost 5; bases outside the gene matches: 1. Together with reference TRBV7-9 and TRBJ2-7, the CDR3 gives the full variable domain: DTGVSQNPRHKITKRGQNVTFRCDPISEHNRLYWYRQTLGQGPEFLTYFQNEAQLEKSRLLSDRFSAERPKGSFSTLEIQRTEQGDSAMYLCASSFGQGDEQYFGPGTRLTVT.